This TCR beta chain was captured in a study of graft-versus-host responses after intestinal transplantation (dated by TCRdb to the early 2020s). Regarding the study in general: Multivisceral, liver-intestinal, or isolated intestinal transplants were received by the recipients. All recipients received anti-thymocyte globulin induction followed by maintenance tacrolimus and steroids for around three years. Graft-versus-host and host-versus-graft alloreactive T cell clones were tracked in the graft, circulation and bone marrow after intestinal transplantation using bulk TCR-beta CDR3 sequencing. To identify alloreactive clones, pre-transplant mixed lymphocyte reaction products were sequenced and then compared with unstimulated pre-transplant donor and recipient T cells. A cohort of around 25 intestinal transplant recipients, including one retransplant, was enrolled, and a few patients lacking pretransplant specimens were excluded. A peak of at least 4% donor T cells among recipient peripheral blood mononuclear cells was the definition used for donor T cell macrochimerism. Samples from a few later patients were sequenced in-house on an Illumina MiSeq with MiXCR processing rather than by the commercial service. Broader findings and caveats from the paper: High GvH to HvG T cell clonal ratios were observed in the allografts of patients with donor T cell macrochimerism. GvH clones were detected in recipient bone marrow, and some appeared earlier in ileal mucosa or blood, consistent with an intestinal mucosal origin. Peak levels of circulating GvH clones were associated with declines in HvG clones early after transplant. Conclusions were limited by the relatively low number and heterogeneity of intestinal transplant patients.

The junction carries 11 bases between V and J, which are trimmed by 7 bases and 5 bases respectively. The germline V gene yields SNHLY for CDR1 and FYNNEI for CDR2. The CDR3, from cysteine to phenylalanine, totals 12 residues. Just the 36-base CDR3 DNA is kept, in frame starting at base 1. Receptors were amplified or captured by the immunoSEQ multiplex PCR assay. For most patients, genomic DNA was isolated with the Qiagen DNeasy Blood and Tissue Kit and sent frozen to Adaptive Biotechnologies for TCR sequencing. For most patients, genomic DNA was subjected to high-throughput TCR-beta CDR3 sequencing by Adaptive Biotechnologies. Per the source publication's procedure: Adaptive's ImmunoSEQ software supplied the TCR sequencing data for 18 patients, while MiXCR and VDJtools were used to process a few other patients. CD4 versus CD8 sorting errors were corrected by removing sequences found in both subsets at a frequency ratio below 5:1. CDR3 nucleotide sequences shared by donor and recipient were removed because the origin of these sequences could not be assigned. To count as alloreactive, a clone needed at least 2-fold expansion over unstimulated cells and a minimum CFSE-low frequency of 0.002% (template counts) or 0.001% (read counts). Mappable clones were those detected in sequenced pre-transplant spleen, lymph node, or MLR CFSE-low populations of the donor or recipient. The cumulative frequency of alloreactive clones was calculated as a percentage of all sequences, weighted by copy number. TCRdb took this table from immuneACCESS and kept in-frame rearrangements with V and J called. Such tables lack part of the clones; where checked against another copy, unresolved V genes explain under half of the gap, and the rest is unexplained. V and J calls and clone size follow that table, whereas D and trimming were derived from the DNA. This sample has 95,000 to 150,000 clones in its table, and approximately 92% of those were observed once. Together, the top ten hold more than 0.095% of the sample.

Of note for this clone: No antigen is known for it. Per-base quality was not reported, and no clone a single base away is much larger than it.

What this sample's time point label stands for: cells obtained before transplantation from donor or recipient. CD3+CD4+ and CD3+CD8+ populations were FACS-sorted from unstimulated pre-transplant donor and recipient cells taken from spleen or lymph nodes. The chain is encoded by TRBV2 joined to TRBJ2-5; the D gene is possibly TRBD1 or TRBD2, with 6 bases matching each. Specimen: unstimulated CD4+ T cells sorted from spleen or lymph node cells, collected before intestinal transplant. This TCR was sampled from a human donor who received an intestinal transplant. The nucleotide sequence reads TGTGCCAGCACGGTAGGGGGGGAGACCCAGTACTTC. It translates as CASTVGGETQYF.